The rows below give T cell receptor beta chains drawn from one sample of a study of CD8+CD57+ T cells in acquired aplastic anemia. Each CDR3 protein is one row after TCRdb ran MiXCR on the reads. The data contain 250,000 to 300,000 distinct CDR3 sequences, 56% of them seen just once; the ten biggest clones take up roughly 8%. Sample: sorted CD4+, CD8+, or CD8+CD57+ T cells (not recorded which) from PBMCs. These receptors all come from a human donor with severe aplastic anemia or a healthy control (not recorded which). CDR3s include the opening cysteine and the closing phenylalanine or tryptophan. D genes are given only for firm matches. A row's size may be missing; if present it is once, few, many or a size class.

>TRBV15|many|-|TRBJ1-4
TGTGCCACCAGCACCCGACCTGGAACTAATGAAAAACTGTTTTTT
CATSTRPGTNEKLFF
>TRBV15|-|TRBD1|TRBJ2-7
TGTGCCACCAGCACCGGACAGGGCTTCGAGCAGTACTTC
CATSTGQGFEQYF
>TRBV19|-|TRBD1|TRBJ2-1
TGTGCCAGTAGTTCTACAGGGGTTAGCGAGCAGTTCTTC
CASSSTGVSEQFF
>TRBV29-1|once|TRBD1|TRBJ1-2
TGCAGCGTGTGGACAGGGGATGGCTACACCTTC
CSVWTGDGYTF
>TRBV18|many|-|TRBJ2-7
TGTGCCAGCTCTCTAGGGAGCGACGAGCAGTACTTC
CASSLGSDEQYF
>TRBV6-2/TRBV6-3|-|-|TRBJ1-5
TGTGCCAGCAGTTGGGTTAAGGGTCGAGAGGAAAGCAATCAGCCCCAGCATTTT
CASSWVKGREESNQPQHF
>TRBV15|-|-|TRBJ2-7
TGTGCCACCAGCAGAGGATACCCCACCGCACCCAGCGAGCAGTACTTC
CATSRGYPTAPSEQYF
>TRBV18|-|-|TRBJ2-7
TGTGCCAGCTCACCACCTCCGGGAAGGTACGAGCAGTACTTC
CASSPPPGRYEQYF
>TRBV29-1|-|-|TRBJ1-1
TGCAGCCTTAGCCGGGCCCTAGCCCGAAACACTGAAGCTTTCTTT
CSLSRALARNTEAFF
>TRBV9|many|TRBD2|TRBJ2-2
TGTGCCAGCAGCGTGACTAGCGGGGGGGCGGCCGGGGAGCTGTTTTTT
CASSVTSGGAAGELFF
>TRBV19|-|-|TRBJ1-5
TGTGCCAGTAGTATCATCCAGGCCCCGTATAGCAATCAGCCCCAGCATTTT
CASSIIQAPYSNQPQHF
>TRBV5-1|many|TRBD1|TRBJ2-5
TGCGCCAGCAGTCTGGACAGGGTAAAGACCCAGTACTTC
CASSLDRVKTQYF
>TRBV7-6|-|TRBD1|TRBJ1-1
TGTGCCAGCAGCTTAGAGATACTAACAGGGGGCACTGAAGCTTTCTTT
CASSLEILTGGTEAFF
>TRBV11-2|-|TRBD1|TRBJ2-2
TGTGCCAGCGGCGGACAGGCAGACGGGGAGCTGTTTTTT
CASGGQADGELFF
>TRBV6-1|-|-|TRBJ2-7
TGTGCCAGCAGTGCGCGGTCCGTAACCTACGAGCAGTACTTC
CASSARSVTYEQYF
>TRBV7-8|few|-|TRBJ2-7
TGTGCCAGCAGCTTAAGGACAGTGTCGGTCAACGAGCAGTACTTC
CASSLRTVSVNEQYF
>TRBV10-1|-|-|TRBJ1-3
TGCGCCAGCAGTGAAGGGGTTGGTGGAAACACCATATATTTT
CASSEGVGGNTIYF
>TRBV2|-|-|TRBJ1-1
TGTGCCAGCAGTGAGAGGACCGCAATTATGAACACTGAAGCTTTCTTT
CASSERTAIMNTEAFF
>TRBV6-5|-|TRBD1|TRBJ1-2
TGTGCCAGCAGTTGGGGGGGACAGACTAACTATGGCTACACCTTC
CASSWGGQTNYGYTF
>TRBV10-3|-|-|TRBJ2-7
TGTGCCATCAGTGGGACTACCCTCTACGAGCAGTACTTC
CAISGTTLYEQYF
>TRBV6-2/TRBV6-3|many|-|TRBJ1-5
TGTGCCAGCACTACCGGAACAGGCAATCAGCCCCAGCATTTT
CASTTGTGNQPQHF
>TRBV15|-|-|TRBJ1-1
TGTGCCACCAGCAGAGATAAGGGCCACTTGAACACTGAAGCTTTCTTT
CATSRDKGHLNTEAFF
>TRBV20-1|few|TRBD1|TRBJ2-7
TGCAGTGTCGGACAGGGACGGTACGAGCAGTACTTC
CSVGQGRYEQYF
>TRBV9|few|TRBD2|TRBJ2-1
TGTGCCAGCAGCGTAGGGCTAGCGGGAAACAATGAGCAGTTCTTC
CASSVGLAGNNEQFF
>TRBV19|-|TRBD2|TRBJ2-1
TGTGCCAGTAAAAGGGGGCTAGCGGGGGACCCTGCCTACAATGAGCAGTTCTTC
CASKRGLAGDPAYNEQFF
>TRBV24-1|few|TRBD2|TRBJ2-3
TGTGCCACCAGTGATTCGAGTGGGCGGGGGGGCCGTGATACGCAGTATTTT
CATSDSSGRGGRDTQYF
>TRBV7-9|-|-|TRBJ2-2
TGTGCCAGCAGCCTCAGAGAGGGCGGGGAGCTGTTATTT
CASSLREGGELLF
>TRBV12-3/TRBV12-4|-|-|TRBJ1-2
TGTGCCAGCAGTTTTGGAGTGCTGGGGGCCGATGGCTACACCTTC
CASSFGVLGADGYTF
>TRBV12-3/TRBV12-4|many|TRBD1|TRBJ1-3
TGTGCCAGCAGTCGACAGGGACCTGGAAACACCATATATTTT
CASSRQGPGNTIYF
>TRBV2|-|TRBD1|TRBJ1-1
TGTGCCAGCAGTGGGGACAGGGGCGGTGAAGCTTTCTTT
CASSGDRGGEAFF
>TRBV10-1|once|-|TRBJ1-3
TGCGCCAGCAAAGGCAGGCTCATTACCATATATTTT
CASKGRLITIYF
>TRBV2|-|TRBD1|TRBJ1-6
TGTGCCAGCAGTGAGGGTTCAGGGGGCGCGGATAATTCACCCCTCCACTTT
CASSEGSGGADNSPLHF
>TRBV9|-|-|TRBJ1-1
TGTGCCAGCAGCGCCCTACAGGGTTCTGAAGCTTTCTTT
CASSALQGSEAFF
>TRBV15|-|-|TRBJ1-1
TGTGCCACCAGCAATTGGCCCCTGAACACTGAAGCTCTCTTT
CATSNWPLNTEALF
>TRBV7-9|-|-|TRBJ2-2
TGTGCCAGCAGACCGTCCGGGACGTTGAACACCGGGGAGCTGTTTTTT
CASRPSGTLNTGELFF
>TRBV15|-|TRBD1|TRBJ1-1
TGTGCCACCAGCAGAGATGGTGGACAGGAGAACACTGGAGCTTTCTTT
CATSRDGGQENTGAFF
>TRBV20-1|-|TRBD2|TRBJ2-5
TGCAGTGCCTCTGCTATGCGGGAGATGGGGGAGACCCAGTACTTC
CSASAMREMGETQYF
>TRBV2|-|-|TRBJ1-4
TGTGCCAGCTTGGCTAAGAGGTATGGAAAACTGTTTTTT
CASLAKRYGKLFF
>TRBV20-1|-|-|TRBJ2-3
TGCAGTGCTAGGACCGTGGCAGATACGCAGTATTTT
CSARTVADTQYF
>TRBV20-1|many|-|TRBJ2-1
TGCAGTGCTACAGGGGTTTTTAGCGGTAGTAACAATGAGCAGTTCTTC
CSATGVFSGSNNEQFF
>TRBV7-2|-|-|TRBJ1-5
TGTGCCAGCAGCTTAGCGGCGGTAGGGCAGCCCCAGCATTTT
CASSLAAVGQPQHF
>TRBV6-6|-|TRBD1|TRBJ2-7
TGTGCCAGCACAGGGGGCTACGAGCAGTACTTC
CASTGGYEQYF
>TRBV29-1|-|-|TRBJ1-2
TGCAGCGTTGGCAGCGGAGCTAACTATGGCTACACCTTC
CSVGSGANYGYTF
>TRBV19|-|TRBD2|TRBJ2-7
TGTGCCAGTAATCTAGCGGGGGGCACCTACGAGCAGTACTTC
CASNLAGGTYEQYF
>TRBV24-1|-|TRBD1|TRBJ1-2
TGTGCCACCAGTGATTTCGGACAGGGCGGTGGTTATGGCTACACCTTC
CATSDFGQGGGYGYTF